Listed here are 28 T cell receptor beta chains from one sample, sequenced in a study of T cell repertoires in cytomegalovirus infection. Antigens for these TCRs are unknown. TCRdb redid the calling of the reads with MiXCR, one entry per CDR3 protein. In the table there are approximately 120,000 distinct CDR3 sequences, under 30% of which are singletons. The input for sequencing was CD8+ T cells from cultured PBMCs, taken from culture after CMV antigen stimulation. The receptors originated from a human donor in good health (CMV status not recorded). Some clones in this sample may be carry-over from other donors' samples.

This chain links TRBV7-6 with TRBJ1-4; unclear D gene. V was trimmed by 2 bases and J by 4 bases, leaving 11 bases between them. The CDR3 length is 15 residues. CDR1 and CDR2 from the germline V gene are SGHVS and FNYEAQ. The CDR3 DNA reads as TGTGCCAGCAGCTTAAGTCCACAGTTTAATGAAAAACTGTTTTTT. This sequence encodes CASSLSPQFNEKLFF. The variable domain in full, completed from reference TRBV7-6 and TRBJ1-4, reads GAGVSQSPRYKVTKRGQDVALRCDPISGHVSLYWYRQALGQGPEFLTYFNYEAQQDKSGLPNDRFSAERPEGSISTLTIQRTEQRDSAMYRCASSLSPQFNEKLFFGSGTQLSVL.

CDR3 in DNA: TGTGCCAGTAGTATAGCGAGGGGGTTAATGGTTGAGCAGTTCTTC. Amino acid sequence: CASSIARGLMVEQFF. This chain joins TRBV19 and TRBJ2-1, with a tentative D call TRBD1 (6 bases). Germline loops: CDR1 LNHDA, CDR2 SQIVND (reference sequence). This CDR3 spans 15 amino acids. Trimming removed 1 base from V and 9 bases from J, with 16 bases in between.

This clonotype has at least ten counts. The chain combines TRBV6-5 with TRBJ1-2; D remains ambiguous. This CDR3 is built from 13 residues. The V end was cut by 6 bases, the J end by 4 bases, with 12 bases between. Per the germline V gene, CDR1 is MNHEY and CDR2 is SVGAGI. The CDR3 reads CASSLGLIYGYTF. The CDR3 DNA is TGTGCCAGCAGCTTAGGACTGATCTATGGCTACACCTTC.

J is TRBJ1-5 and V is TRBV19, with D possibly being TRBD1 (6 bases). The V and J ends lost 7 bases and 6 bases respectively, with 13 bases between them. The CDR3 totals 13 residues. Germline CDR1 is LNHDA and CDR2 is SQIVND (reference sequence). This CDR3 reads CASIQGYGQPQHF. For the CDR3, the DNA is TGTGCCAGTATCCAGGGGTACGGTCAGCCCCAGCATTTT.

A few counts support this clonotype. This chain uses TRBV7-6 with TRBJ1-4; D unclear. Germline V lookup: CDR1 SGHVS, CDR2 FNYEAQ. V shed 3 bases and J shed 6 bases, with 17 bases lying between them. This CDR3 is 16 amino acids long. This CDR3 is CASSFSGSPEYEKLFF. CDR3 sequence (DNA): TGTGCCAGCAGCTTTTCGGGATCCCCCGAGTATGAAAAACTGTTTTTT.

The J gene is TRBJ2-7, the V gene TRBV9, with 7 nucleotides matching TRBD2. J lost 1 base, V lost 0 bases, and 7 bases had no gene match. Germline V CDR1 and CDR2: SGDLS, YYNGEE. This CDR3 is 16 amino acids long. CDR3 in DNA: TGTGCCAGCAGCGTAGGTGCGACGGGGGGATCCTACGAGCAGTACTTC. Its translation is CASSVGATGGSYEQYF.

V is TRBV19 and J is TRBJ2-3, with 7 bases matching TRBD2. The V gene end was trimmed by 6 bases and the J gene end by 2 bases; junction bases not matched to a gene: 8. The CDR3 contains 15 residues. CDR1 is LNHDA and CDR2 is SQIVND in the germline V gene (reference sequence). The CDR3 loop is CASSPPAGPTDTQYF. The CDR3 nucleotides are TGTGCCAGTAGCCCCCCAGCGGGGCCCACAGATACGCAGTATTTT.

This clonotype has only one observation. J is TRBJ2-7 and V is TRBV28; D may be TRBD2 (5 bases). V dropped 4 bases and J dropped 9 bases, with 19 bases sitting between them. Germline CDR1 and CDR2: MDHEN and SYDVKM. This CDR3 has 14 amino acids. This CDR3 is CASSWRRSYEWQYF. In DNA form, the CDR3 reads TGTGCCAGCAGTTGGCGGAGGAGCTACGAGTGGCAGTACTTC. The full variable domain, completed using reference TRBV28 and TRBJ2-7, is DVKVTQSSRYLVKRTGEKVFLECVQDMDHENMFWYRQDPGLGLRLIYFSYDVKMKEKGDIPEGYSVSREKKERFSLILESASTNQTSMYLCASSWRRSYEWQYFGPGTRLTVT.

The table lists this clonotype with many counts. A junction end diverges from the germline sequence, so it may reflect a read error. The chain joins TRBV27 to TRBJ1-1; possibly TRBD1 for D (6 bases). Per germline, CDR1 MNHEY and CDR2 SMNVEV (reference sequence). The CDR3 has 14 amino acids. The CDR3 sequence is CASSLTGMNTEAFF. The DNA of the CDR3 is TGCGCCAGCAGCCTTACAGGGATGAACACTGAAGCTTTCTTT.

This clonotype was detected only a few times. This chain links TRBV7-4 with TRBJ1-1; 10 positions match TRBD1. Germline V gene lookup returns CDR1 SGHVT and CDR2 SQSDAQ. The V gene end was trimmed by 5 bases and the J gene end by 2 bases; junction bases not matched to a gene: 26. CDR3 size: 22 residues. CDR3 nucleotide sequence: TGTGCCAGCAGCGGGGACAGGGGACAGACCCCACCCCGAAAAGGAATAAACACTGAAGCTTTCTTT. Amino acid sequence: CASSGDRGQTPPRKGINTEAFF. Full variable domain (remainder filled in from reference TRBV7-4 and TRBJ1-1): GAGVSQSPRYKVAKRGRDVALRCDSISGHVTLYWYRQTLGQGSEVLTYSQSDAQRDKSGRPSGRFSAERPERSVSTLKIQRTEQGDSAVYLCASSGDRGQTPPRKGINTEAFFGQGTRLTVV.

The V call is TRBV3-1, the J call TRBJ2-5; 10 nucleotides line up with TRBD2. The CDR3 has 15 amino acids. The germline V gene encodes CDR1 LGHDT and CDR2 YNNKEL (reference sequence). The V gene end was trimmed by 0 bases and the J gene end by 6 bases; junction bases not matched to a gene: 4. CDR3 sequence (DNA): TGTGCCAGCAGCCAAGACCTACTAGCGGGGCAGACCCAGTACTTC. As protein: CASSQDLLAGQTQYF.

The table lists this clonotype with a few counts. This chain's CDR3 is CASSKTPDIQYF. The CDR3 bases are TGTGCCAGCAGCAAAACCCCGGACATTCAGTACTTC. The rearrangement joins TRBV7-9 to TRBJ2-4; D not resolved. The CDR3 is 12 residues long. The germline V and J ends were trimmed by 5 bases and 8 bases, with 10 bases remaining between them. The germline V gene encodes CDR1 SEHNR and CDR2 FQNEAQ (reference sequence).

The rearrangement joins TRBV12-3 or TRBV12-4 to TRBJ2-3; TRBD1 might be the D (6 bases). The CDR3 length is 18 residues. V was shortened by 6 bases and J by 0 bases, with 22 bases between the two germline ends. CDR3 sequence reads: CASRPQLGARASTDTQYF. The DNA for the CDR3 is TGTGCCAGCAGGCCACAGTTGGGGGCTCGTGCTAGCACAGATACGCAGTATTTT.

This clonotype has a handful of counts. The chain combines TRBV12-3 or TRBV12-4 with TRBJ1-1; D not resolved. The CDR3 is 12 amino acids. The V end was cut by 3 bases, the J end by 7 bases, with 9 bases between. CDR3 region: CASSLTVVEAFF. The CDR3 DNA is TGTGCCAGCAGTTTGACCGTAGTTGAAGCTTTCTTT.

V gene TRBV30 combines with J gene TRBJ2-3; a possible D gene is TRBD1 (6 bases). Between the trimmed V and J ends, which lost 4 bases and 1 base, there was a span of 18 bases. CDR1 is GTSNPN, CDR2 SVGIG, per germline (reference sequence). The CDR3 has 16 amino acids. Written as DNA, the CDR3 is TGTGCCTGGAATGATGTCCGGGACAAGGGCACAGATACGCAGTATTTT. Translating it yields CAWNDVRDKGTDTQYF.

Ten or more counts support this clonotype. J is TRBJ2-3 and V is TRBV7-2, with D hard to call. This CDR3 has 19 amino acids. CDR1 and CDR2 (germline): SGHTA, FQGNSA. The germline V and J ends were trimmed by 5 bases and 0 bases, with 24 bases remaining between them. The CDR3 protein is CASSRYQPKGTISTDTQYF. In DNA, the CDR3 is TGTGCCAGCAGCCGATATCAACCTAAGGGCACGATTAGCACAGATACGCAGTATTTT.

This clonotype came up a few times. This rearrangement joins TRBV7-6 to TRBJ2-3, with 9 positions matching TRBD2. In germline, CDR1 is SGHVS, CDR2 FNYEAQ. V dropped 5 bases and J dropped 3; count of bases not matched to a gene: 6. The CDR3 has 15 amino acids. The CDR3 DNA sequence: TGTGCCAGCAGCCGAAAAGCGGGGGGAACAGATACGCAGTATTTT. The encoded protein is CASSRKAGGTDTQYF.

In this sample, this clonotype turned up a few times. The rearrangement links TRBV7-9 to TRBJ1-1, with 11 bases lining up with TRBD1. In germline, CDR1 is SEHNR, CDR2 FQNEAQ (reference sequence). This CDR3 has 15 amino acids. The trim removed 7 bases at V and 1 base at J, leaving 5 bases unmatched. The CDR3 DNA is TGTGCCAGCACGGGACAGGGGGACCGGAACACTGAAGCTTTCTTT. This encodes CASTGQGDRNTEAFF.

This clonotype was found a few times. The V gene is TRBV12-3 or TRBV12-4, the J gene TRBJ1-4; the D gene is possibly TRBD1 (5 bases). This CDR3 has 12 residues. V was shortened by 6 bases and J by 13 bases, with 15 bases between the two germline ends. CDR3 amino acids: CASSPGLLRLFF. The CDR3 DNA follows: TGTGCCAGCAGCCCGGGACTTTTGAGACTGTTTTTT.

The J gene is TRBJ2-1, the V gene TRBV19; 8 positions agree with TRBD2. Germline values: CDR1 LNHDA, CDR2 SQIVND (reference sequence). The CDR3 extends over 15 amino acids. The J segment lost 8 bases and the V segment lost 6 bases, leaving 12 bases of the junction unmatched. The DNA for the CDR3 is TGTGCCAGTAGGGGAACCGGGACTAGATGGGATGAGCAGTTCTTC. This gives the protein CASRGTGTRWDEQFF.

This clonotype was counted a few times. The V and J genes are TRBV19 and TRBJ2-7; TRBD1 matches at 10 bases. V was pared by 4 bases and J by 7 bases, with 4 bases of the junction left unmatched. Per germline, CDR1 LNHDA and CDR2 SQIVND (reference sequence). The CDR3 loop spans 13 amino acids. The CDR3 is CASSKDRGLEQYF. The CDR3 region has the DNA TGTGCCAGTAGTAAGGACAGGGGGTTGGAGCAGTACTTC.

Written as DNA, the CDR3 is TGTGCCAGCAGCGGACAGGTGCTAAGGGCTTTCTTT. Amino acid sequence: CASSGQVLRAFF. The rearrangement joins TRBV12-3 or TRBV12-4 to TRBJ1-1, with TRBD1 matching over 7 bases. Germline trimming cut 6 bases from V and 11 bases from J; bases unmatched to any gene: 9. The CDR3 runs to 12 residues.

This CDR3 reads CASSETVLVYNEQFF. The DNA for the CDR3 is TGTGCCAGCAGTGAGACGGTGTTAGTTTACAATGAGCAGTTCTTC. This chain uses TRBV6-1 with TRBJ2-1; D remains unclear. The CDR3 extends over 15 amino acids. V lost 3 bases to trimming and J lost 4 bases, with 13 bases between them. CDR1 and CDR2 from the germline V gene are MNHNS and SASEGT.

The chain has TRBV20-1 and TRBJ1-5; 8 bases agree with TRBD1. Per germline, CDR1 DFQATT and CDR2 SNEGSKA (reference sequence). Trimming at V came to 0 bases and at J to 2 bases, leaving 9 bases not matched to a gene. This CDR3 region has 17 residues. The CDR3 here is CSARDLLQGVGNQPQHF. In DNA form, the CDR3 reads TGCAGTGCTAGAGATCTCTTACAGGGGGTCGGCAATCAGCCCCAGCATTTT.

The chain recombines TRBV4-1 with TRBJ1-2; TRBD1 is a possible D gene (5 bases). V lost 0 bases, J lost 5 bases, and 7 bases lay in between. The germline CDR1 and CDR2 sequences are MGHRA and YSYEKL. CDR3 length equals 13 residues. The CDR3 DNA reads TGCGCCAGCAGCCAAGACAGGGTTTATGGCTACACCTTC. It translates to CASSQDRVYGYTF.

The table lists this clonotype with a few counts. The J gene is TRBJ2-1, the V gene TRBV2, with D possibly TRBD1 on 7 matching bases. CDR3 length: 16 residues. The V and J ends lost 4 bases and 4 bases respectively, with 17 bases between them. CDR1 and CDR2 (germline): SNHLY, FYNNEI. The CDR3 coding sequence is TGTGCCAGCAGTGGCCAAGGGGGGACAGCTTACAATGAGCAGTTCTTC. This gives the protein CASSGQGGTAYNEQFF. Full variable domain (rest looked up from reference TRBV2 and TRBJ2-1): EPEVTQTPSHQVTQMGQEVILRCVPISNHLYFYWYRQILGQKVEFLVSFYNNEISEKSEIFDDQFSVERPDGSNFTLKIRSTKLEDSAMYFCASSGQGGTAYNEQFFGPGTRLTVL.

V usage is TRBV27 and J usage is TRBJ2-1; D unresolved. Germline values: CDR1 MNHEY, CDR2 SMNVEV (reference sequence). V shed 4 bases and J shed 4 bases, with 8 bases lying between them. CDR3 length: 13 residues. The CDR3: CASSSGMYNEQFF. The CDR3 nucleotides read TGTGCCAGCAGTTCCGGTATGTACAATGAGCAGTTCTTC.

The chain recombines TRBV7-9 with TRBJ1-1; no firm D call. CDR3 length: 13 amino acids. Germline V gives CDR1 SEHNR, CDR2 FQNEAQ (reference sequence). Trimming pared 6 bases from V and 3 bases from J, leaving 11 bases between. CDR3 in DNA: TGTGCCAGCAGTCAAATGGCGGACACTGAAGCTTTCTTT. It encodes CASSQMADTEAFF.